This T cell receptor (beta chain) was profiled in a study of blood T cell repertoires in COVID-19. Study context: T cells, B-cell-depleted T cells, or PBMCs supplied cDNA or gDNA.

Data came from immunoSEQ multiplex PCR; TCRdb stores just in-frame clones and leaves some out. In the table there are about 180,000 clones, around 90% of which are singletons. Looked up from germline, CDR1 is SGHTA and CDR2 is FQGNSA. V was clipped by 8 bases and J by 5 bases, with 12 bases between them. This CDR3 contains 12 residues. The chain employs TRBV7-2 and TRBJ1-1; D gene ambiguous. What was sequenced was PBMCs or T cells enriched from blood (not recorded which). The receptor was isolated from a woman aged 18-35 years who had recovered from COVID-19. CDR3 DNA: TGTGCCAGCGCAATAGGGAGGACTGAAGCTTTCTTT. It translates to CASAIGRTEAFF.